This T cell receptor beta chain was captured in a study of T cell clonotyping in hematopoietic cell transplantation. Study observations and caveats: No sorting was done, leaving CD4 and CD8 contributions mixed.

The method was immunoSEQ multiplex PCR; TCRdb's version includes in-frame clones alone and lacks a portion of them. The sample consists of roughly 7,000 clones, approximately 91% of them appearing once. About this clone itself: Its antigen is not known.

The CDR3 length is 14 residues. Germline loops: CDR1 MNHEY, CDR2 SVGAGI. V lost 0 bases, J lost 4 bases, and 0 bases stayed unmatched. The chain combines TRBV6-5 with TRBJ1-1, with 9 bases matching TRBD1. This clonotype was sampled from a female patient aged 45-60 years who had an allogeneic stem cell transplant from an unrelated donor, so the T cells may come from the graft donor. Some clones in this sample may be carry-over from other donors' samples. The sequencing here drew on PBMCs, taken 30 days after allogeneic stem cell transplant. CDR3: CASSYSTGGTEAFF. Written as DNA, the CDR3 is TGTGCCAGCAGTTACTCGACAGGGGGCACTGAAGCTTTCTTT.